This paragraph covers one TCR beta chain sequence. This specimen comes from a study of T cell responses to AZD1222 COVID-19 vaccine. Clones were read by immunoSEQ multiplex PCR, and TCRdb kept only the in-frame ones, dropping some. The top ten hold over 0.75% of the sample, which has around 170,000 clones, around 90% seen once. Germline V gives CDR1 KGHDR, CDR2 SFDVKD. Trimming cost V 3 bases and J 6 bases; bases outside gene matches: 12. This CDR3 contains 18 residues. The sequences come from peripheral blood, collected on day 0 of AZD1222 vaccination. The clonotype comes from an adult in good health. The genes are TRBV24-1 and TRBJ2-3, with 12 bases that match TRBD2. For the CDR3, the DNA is TGTGCCACCAGTGATCCAAGGGGTGGACTAGCGGGAACCGATACGCAGTATTTT. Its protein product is CATSDPRGGLAGTDTQYF.